The clone carrying this T cell receptor beta chain was counted at least ten times. The CDR3 has 15 residues. J gave up 8 bases and V 1 base, and 6 bases lay outside the gene matches. Germline-derived CDR1 and CDR2 are LNHDA and SQIVND (reference sequence). This sample is drawn from a study of blood T cell repertoires in COVID-19. The overall study: Spain, Italy and the United States supplied samples that represented acute and convalescent COVID-19. PBMCs, B-cell-depleted T cells, or T cells were the source of the cDNA or gDNA that made up the material.

In the authors' workflow: Reference gene primer amplification yielded estimated nucleated cell counts. The assay was immunoSEQ multiplex PCR, and TCRdb's table has in-frame clones only and misses some. Clone size and V and J calls were adopted from that table, with D and trimming inferred from the DNA. Of about 300,000 clones listed, around four fifths were seen once; the top ten hold 7.5% to 10%. This TCR was sampled from a woman in her forties or fifties who had recovered from COVID-19. The gene calls are TRBV19 and TRBJ2-3, with 10 bases aligning to TRBD2. The sample comprised peripheral blood. CDR3 nucleotide sequence: TGTGCCAGTAGTATAGCGGCTAGCGGGGGTGGTACGCAGTATTTT. This codes for CASSIAASGGGTQYF. Using reference TRBV19 and TRBJ2-3 for the parts outside the CDR3, the full variable domain is DGGITQSPKYLFRKEGQNVTLSCEQNLNHDAMYWYRQDPGQGLRLIYYSQIVNDFQKGDIAEGYSVSREKKESFPLTVTSAQKNPTAFYLCASSIAASGGGTQYFGPGTRLTVL.